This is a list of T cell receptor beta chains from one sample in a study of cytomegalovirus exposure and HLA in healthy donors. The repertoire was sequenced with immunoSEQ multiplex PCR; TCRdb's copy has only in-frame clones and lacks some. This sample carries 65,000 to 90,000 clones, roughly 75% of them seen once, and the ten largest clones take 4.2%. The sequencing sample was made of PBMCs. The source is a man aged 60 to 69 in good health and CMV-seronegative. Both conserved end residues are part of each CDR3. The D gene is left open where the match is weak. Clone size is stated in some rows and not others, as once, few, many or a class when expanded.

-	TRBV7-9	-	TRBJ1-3	TGTGCCAGCAGTTCTAGCGTGCCCCCGAGCTCTGGAAACACCATATATTTT	CASSSSVPPSSGNTIYF
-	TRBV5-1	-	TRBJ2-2	TGCGCCAGCAGCTTGGGTAGTTACACCGGGGAGCTGTTTTTT	CASSLGSYTGELFF
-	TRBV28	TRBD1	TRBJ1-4	TGTGCCAGCAGTCTACAGGGGTCTAATGAAAAACTGTTTTTT	CASSLQGSNEKLFF
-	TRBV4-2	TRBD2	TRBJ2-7	TGTGCCAGCAGCCAGGGAACCGGGACTAGCGGGGGGGCCTACGAGCAGTACTTC	CASSQGTGTSGGAYEQYF
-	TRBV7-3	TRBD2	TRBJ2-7	TGTGCCAGCAGCCTGCGGGGAGGGTCCCGGGACGAGCAGTACTTC	CASSLRGGSRDEQYF
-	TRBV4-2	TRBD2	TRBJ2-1	TGTGCCAGCAGCCAAGATACGAGCGGGGCCTACAATGAGCAGTTCTTC	CASSQDTSGAYNEQFF
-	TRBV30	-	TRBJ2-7	TGTGCCTGGAGTAACCCCACAGGGTGGGAGCAGTACTTC	CAWSNPTGWEQYF
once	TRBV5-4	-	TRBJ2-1	TGTGCCAGCAGCACAGAGCGGACCTACTACAATGAGCAGTTCTTC	CASSTERTYYNEQFF
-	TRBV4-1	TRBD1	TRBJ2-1	TGCGCCAGCAGCCAAGAGGACAGGGATTACAATGAGCAGTTCTTC	CASSQEDRDYNEQFF
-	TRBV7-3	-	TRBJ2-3	TGTGCCAGCAGCTCCCGGTCGTTTCCACCGGATACGCAGTATTTT	CASSSRSFPPDTQYF
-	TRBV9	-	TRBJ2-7	TGTGCCAGCAGCGTTAGGAGAGGGCGCGGGCGGGCGTACGAGCAGTACTTC	CASSVRRGRGRAYEQYF
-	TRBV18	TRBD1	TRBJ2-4	TGTGCCAGCTCACAACTTACAGGGGGCGCGGACATTCAGTACTTC	CASSQLTGGADIQYF
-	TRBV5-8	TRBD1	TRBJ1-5	TGTGCCAGCAGCATAGGGGACAGACAGCCCCAGCATTTT	CASSIGDRQPQHF
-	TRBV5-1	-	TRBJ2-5	TGCGCCAGCAGTTTTATGCGGGGAGGGGGAGAGACCCAGTACTTC	CASSFMRGGGETQYF
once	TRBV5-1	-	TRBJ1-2	TGCGCCAGCAGCGAGGGACAAGCCAACTATGGCTACACCTTC	CASSEGQANYGYTF
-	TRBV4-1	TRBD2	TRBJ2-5	TGCGCCAGCAGCTCCAGACTAGCGGGGGGAGAGACCCAGTACTTC	CASSSRLAGGETQYF
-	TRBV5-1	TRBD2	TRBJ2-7	TGCGCCAGCAGCTCCACATTCTCGACTAGCGGGGTCTCCTACGAGCAGTACTTC	CASSSTFSTSGVSYEQYF
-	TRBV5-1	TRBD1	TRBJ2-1	TGCGCCAGCAGCTACGAGGGACAGCCATCCTACAATGAGCAGTTCTTC	CASSYEGQPSYNEQFF
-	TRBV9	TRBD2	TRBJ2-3	TGTGCCAGCAGCGGGGTGCGGGGGGGCACAGATACGCAGTATTTT	CASSGVRGGTDTQYF
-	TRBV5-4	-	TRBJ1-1	TGTGCCAGCAGCTCTTTCGGCGGCGCTGAAGCTTTCTTT	CASSSFGGAEAFF
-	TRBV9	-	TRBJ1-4	TGTGCCAGCAGCCCCCGGGACATCCCAACTAATGAAAAACTGTTTTTT	CASSPRDIPTNEKLFF
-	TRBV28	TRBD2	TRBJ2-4	TGTGCCAGCAGTTTATCGCCAGCGGGGGGTACGAACATTCAGTACTTC	CASSLSPAGGTNIQYF
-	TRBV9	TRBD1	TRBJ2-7	TGTGCCAGCAGCCCCGGGACAGGGGGCGCGTACGAGCAGTACTTC	CASSPGTGGAYEQYF
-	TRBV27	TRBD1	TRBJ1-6	TGTGCCAGCAGAACAGGGGGCGTCTATAATTCACCCCTCCACTTT	CASRTGGVYNSPLHF
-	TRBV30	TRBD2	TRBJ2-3	TGTGCCTGGCATAGCGGGGGGGCCTACGATACGCAGTATTTT	CAWHSGGAYDTQYF
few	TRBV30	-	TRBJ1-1	TGTGCCGAAGAAGCTGTCACGCGGACTGAAGCTTTCTTT	CAEEAVTRTEAFF
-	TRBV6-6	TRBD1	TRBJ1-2	TGTGCCAGCAGAGGAACAGGGGTAGGCGGCTACACCTTC	CASRGTGVGGYTF
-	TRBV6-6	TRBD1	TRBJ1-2	TGTGCCAGCAGAAGACAGGGGGACTATGGCTACACCTTC	CASRRQGDYGYTF
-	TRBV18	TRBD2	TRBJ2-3	TGTGCCAGCTCCGCACTAGCGGGGGGGCGAAATACGCAGTATTTT	CASSALAGGRNTQYF
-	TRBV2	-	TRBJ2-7	TGTGCCAACCTAGCGACAGCCTACGAGCAGTACTTC	CANLATAYEQYF
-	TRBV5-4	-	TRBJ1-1	TGTGCCAGCAGCTTAAAGGGGAAGTACACTGAAGCTTTCTTT	CASSLKGKYTEAFF
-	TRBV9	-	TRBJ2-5	TGTGCCAGCGGGGGGGCAATGGAAGAGACCCAGTACTTC	CASGGAMEETQYF
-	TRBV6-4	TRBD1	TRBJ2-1	TGTGCCAGCACCACGAGGACAGGGACCCCCATGAATGAGCAGTTCTTC	CASTTRTGTPMNEQFF
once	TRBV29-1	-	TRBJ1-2	TGCAGCGTTGAATTTTTGGGGGGTAGTGGCTACACCTTC	CSVEFLGGSGYTF
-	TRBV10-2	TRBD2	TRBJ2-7	TGCGCCAGCAGTGAGTCTGGGGGGGTCGCCTACGAGCAGTACTTC	CASSESGGVAYEQYF
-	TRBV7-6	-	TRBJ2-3	TGTGCCAGCAGCCCATTAGCCTCCCCTAGCACAGATACGCAGTATTTT	CASSPLASPSTDTQYF
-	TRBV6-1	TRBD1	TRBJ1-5	TGTGCCAGCAGTGAAGCGCTTAGACAGGGAGTGCAGCCCCAGCATTTT	CASSEALRQGVQPQHF
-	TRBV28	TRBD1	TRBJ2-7	TGTGCCAGCAGTTCCCGACAGGGGGCGTCCGAGCAGTACTTC	CASSSRQGASEQYF
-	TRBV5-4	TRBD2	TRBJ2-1	TGTGCCGGTAGCGGGGGGGCCTACAATGAGCAGTTCTTC	CAGSGGAYNEQFF
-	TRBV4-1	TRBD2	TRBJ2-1	TGCGCCAGCAGCCAGCGGGCGAGCGGGGGGGCCGGGGAGCAGTTCTTC	CASSQRASGGAGEQFF
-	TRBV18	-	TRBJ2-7	TGTGCCAGCTCACTGACGGACAACTACGAGCAGTACTTC	CASSLTDNYEQYF
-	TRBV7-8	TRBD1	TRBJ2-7	TGTGCCAGCAGCTTAGCGCCAGGGACAGGGGGCTATAAGCCCTACGAGCAGTACTTC	CASSLAPGTGGYKPYEQYF
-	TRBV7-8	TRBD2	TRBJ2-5	TGTGCCAGCAGCTTAAGACGGCTAGCGGAGGAGACCCAGTACTTC	CASSLRRLAEETQYF
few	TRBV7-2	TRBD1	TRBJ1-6	TGTGCCAGCAGCTTATGGGCGGGGACAGGGTTTTCACCCCTCCACTTT	CASSLWAGTGFSPLHF
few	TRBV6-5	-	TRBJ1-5	TGTGCCAGCAGTTACTCGAGTGCGGGGGCTCAGCCCCAGCATTTT	CASSYSSAGAQPQHF
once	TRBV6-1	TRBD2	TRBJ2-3	TGTGCCAGCAGTGACAATCGGCGGGGGGACACAGATACGCAGTATTTT	CASSDNRRGDTDTQYF